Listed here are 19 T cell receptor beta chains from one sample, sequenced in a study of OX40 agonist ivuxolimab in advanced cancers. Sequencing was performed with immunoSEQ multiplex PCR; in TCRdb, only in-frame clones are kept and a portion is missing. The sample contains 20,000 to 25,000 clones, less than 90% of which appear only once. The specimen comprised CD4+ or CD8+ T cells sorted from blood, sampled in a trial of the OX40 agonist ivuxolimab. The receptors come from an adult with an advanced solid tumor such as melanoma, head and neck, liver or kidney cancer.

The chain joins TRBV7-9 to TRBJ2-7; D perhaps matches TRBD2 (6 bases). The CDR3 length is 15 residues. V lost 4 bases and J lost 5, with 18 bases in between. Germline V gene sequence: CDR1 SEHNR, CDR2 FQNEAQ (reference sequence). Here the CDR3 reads CASSSPPGSGDEQYF. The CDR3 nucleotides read TGTGCCAGCAGCTCTCCCCCGGGTAGCGGCGACGAGCAGTACTTC.

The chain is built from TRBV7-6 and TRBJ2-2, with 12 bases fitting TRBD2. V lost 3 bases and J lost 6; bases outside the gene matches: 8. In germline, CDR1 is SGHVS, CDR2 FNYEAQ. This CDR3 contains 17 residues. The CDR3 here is CASSFPSGGAGPGELFF. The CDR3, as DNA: TGTGCCAGCAGCTTTCCTAGCGGGGGGGCCGGACCCGGGGAGCTGTTTTTT.

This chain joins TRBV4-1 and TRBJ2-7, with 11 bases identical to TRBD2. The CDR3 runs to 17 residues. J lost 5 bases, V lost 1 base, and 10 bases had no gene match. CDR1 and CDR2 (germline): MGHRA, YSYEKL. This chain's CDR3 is CASSQVDIAGGGNEQYF. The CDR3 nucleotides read TGCGCCAGCAGCCAAGTCGATATAGCGGGAGGGGGGAACGAGCAGTACTTC.

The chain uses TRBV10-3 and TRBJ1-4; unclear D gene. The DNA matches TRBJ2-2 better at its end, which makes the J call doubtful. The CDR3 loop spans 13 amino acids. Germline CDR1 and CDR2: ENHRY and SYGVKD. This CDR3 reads CAISPDGWMELFF. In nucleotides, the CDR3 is TGTGCCATCAGCCCGGACGGCTGGATGGAGCTGTTTTTT.

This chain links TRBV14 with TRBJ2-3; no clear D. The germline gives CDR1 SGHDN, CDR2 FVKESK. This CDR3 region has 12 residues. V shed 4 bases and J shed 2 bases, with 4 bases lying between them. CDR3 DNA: TGTGCCAGCAGCCTACTCACAGATACGCAGTATTTT. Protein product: CASSLLTDTQYF.

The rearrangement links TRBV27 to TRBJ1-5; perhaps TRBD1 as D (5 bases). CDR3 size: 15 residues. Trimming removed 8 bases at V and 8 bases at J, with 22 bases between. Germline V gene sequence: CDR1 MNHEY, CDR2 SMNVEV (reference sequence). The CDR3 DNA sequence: TGTGCCAGCCTAGACGGGACGGGCAGGAGGGAGCCCCAGCATTTT. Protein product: CASLDGTGRREPQHF.

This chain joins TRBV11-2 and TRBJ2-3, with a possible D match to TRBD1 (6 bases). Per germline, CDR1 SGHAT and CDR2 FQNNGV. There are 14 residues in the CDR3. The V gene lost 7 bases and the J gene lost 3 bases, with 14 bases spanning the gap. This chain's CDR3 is CASTQEGETDTQYF. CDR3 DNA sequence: TGTGCCAGCACCCAAGAGGGGGAAACAGATACGCAGTATTTT.

The CDR3 DNA is TGTGCCAGCCTTGGAGTTGCTGAAGCTTTCTTT. Protein product: CASLGVAEAFF. The gene calls are TRBV2 and TRBJ1-1, with D uncertain. V was trimmed by 8 bases and J by 6 bases, leaving 10 bases between them. Germline lookup yields CDR1 SNHLY and CDR2 FYNNEI. The CDR3 has 11 amino acids.

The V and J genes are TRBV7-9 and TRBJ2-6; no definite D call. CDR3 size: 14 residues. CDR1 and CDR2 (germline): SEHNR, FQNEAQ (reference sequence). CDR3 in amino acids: CAISGNSGANVLTF. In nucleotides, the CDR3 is TGTGCTATAAGTGGGAACTCTGGGGCCAACGTCCTGACTTTC.

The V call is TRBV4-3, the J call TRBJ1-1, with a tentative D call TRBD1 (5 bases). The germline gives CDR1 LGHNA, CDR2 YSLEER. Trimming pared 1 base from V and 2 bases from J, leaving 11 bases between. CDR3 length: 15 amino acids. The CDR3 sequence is CASSQARTHNTEAFF. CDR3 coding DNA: TGCGCCAGCAGCCAAGCCAGGACACATAACACTGAAGCTTTCTTT.

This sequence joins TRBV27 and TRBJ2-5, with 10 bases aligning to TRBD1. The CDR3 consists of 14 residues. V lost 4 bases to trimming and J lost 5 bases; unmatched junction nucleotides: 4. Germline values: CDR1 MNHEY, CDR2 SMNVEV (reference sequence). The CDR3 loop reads CASSSWTGGETQYF. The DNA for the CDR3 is TGTGCCAGCAGTTCCTGGACAGGGGGGGAGACCCAGTACTTC.

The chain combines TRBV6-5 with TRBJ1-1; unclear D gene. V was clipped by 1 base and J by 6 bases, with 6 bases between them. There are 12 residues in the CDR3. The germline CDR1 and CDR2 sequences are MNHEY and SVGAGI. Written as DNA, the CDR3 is TGTGCCAGCAGTTACTGGTCCGCTGAAGCTTTCTTT. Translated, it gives CASSYWSAEAFF.

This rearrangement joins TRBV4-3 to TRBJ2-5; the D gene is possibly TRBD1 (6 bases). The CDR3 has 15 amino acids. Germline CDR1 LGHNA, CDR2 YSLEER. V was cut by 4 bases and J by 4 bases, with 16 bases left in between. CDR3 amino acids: CASSRSQGDRETQYF. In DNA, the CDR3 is TGCGCCAGCAGCCGGTCACAGGGAGATAGAGAGACCCAGTACTTC.

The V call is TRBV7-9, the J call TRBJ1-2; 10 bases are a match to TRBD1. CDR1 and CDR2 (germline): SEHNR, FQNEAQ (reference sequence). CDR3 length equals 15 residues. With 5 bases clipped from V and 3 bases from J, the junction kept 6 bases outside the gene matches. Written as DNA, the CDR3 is TGTGCCAGCAGCAGAAGGACAGGGGGGGACTATGGCTACACCTTC. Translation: CASSRRTGGDYGYTF. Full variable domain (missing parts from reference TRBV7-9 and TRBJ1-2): DTGVSQNPRHKITKRGQNVTFRCDPISEHNRLYWYRQTLGQGPEFLTYFQNEAQLEKSRLLSDRFSAERPKGSFSTLEIQRTEQGDSAMYLCASSRRTGGDYGYTFGSGTRLTVV.

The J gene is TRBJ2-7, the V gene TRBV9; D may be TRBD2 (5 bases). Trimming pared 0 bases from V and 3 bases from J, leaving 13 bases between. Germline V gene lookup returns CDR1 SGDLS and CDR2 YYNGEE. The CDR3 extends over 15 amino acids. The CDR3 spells CASSVDSGMLYEQYF. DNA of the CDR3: TGTGCCAGCAGCGTAGACTCGGGAATGCTCTACGAGCAGTACTTC.

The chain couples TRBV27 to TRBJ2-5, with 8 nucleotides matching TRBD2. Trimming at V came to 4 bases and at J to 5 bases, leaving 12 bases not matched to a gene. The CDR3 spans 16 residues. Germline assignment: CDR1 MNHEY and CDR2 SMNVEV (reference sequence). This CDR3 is CASSSPPGGPEETQYF. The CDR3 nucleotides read TGTGCCAGCAGTTCCCCACCGGGGGGGCCTGAGGAGACCCAGTACTTC.

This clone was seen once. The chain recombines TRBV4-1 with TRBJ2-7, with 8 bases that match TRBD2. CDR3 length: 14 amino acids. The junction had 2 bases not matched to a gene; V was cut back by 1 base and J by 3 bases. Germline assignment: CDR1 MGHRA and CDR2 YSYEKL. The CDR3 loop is CASSQAGGDYEQYF. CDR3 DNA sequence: TGCGCCAGCAGCCAAGCGGGGGGGGACTACGAGCAGTACTTC.

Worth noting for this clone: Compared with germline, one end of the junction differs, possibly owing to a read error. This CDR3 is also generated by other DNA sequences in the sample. This CDR3 is CASSPHGQSYEQYF. CDR3 nucleotides: TGCGCCAGCAGCCCTCACGGACAGTCCTACGAGCAATACTTC. The gene calls are TRBV5-1 and TRBJ2-7; D is possibly TRBD1 (6 bases). The CDR3 extends over 14 amino acids. Germline V gene data show CDR1 as SGHRS and CDR2 as YFSETQ.

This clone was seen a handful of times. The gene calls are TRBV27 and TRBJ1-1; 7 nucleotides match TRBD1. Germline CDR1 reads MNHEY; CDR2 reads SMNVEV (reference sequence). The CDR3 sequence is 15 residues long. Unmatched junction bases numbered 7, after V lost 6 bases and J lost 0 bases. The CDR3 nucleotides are TGTGCCAGCAGCCCGGGACAGTTCATGAACACTGAAGCTTTCTTT. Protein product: CASSPGQFMNTEAFF.